Presented here are 28 T cell receptor beta chains from one specimen sequenced in a study of blood T cell repertoires in COVID-19. Produced via immunoSEQ multiplex PCR; TCRdb's table is partial and in-frame only. The table shows tens of thousands of clones, with 84% occurring only once. The sequencing sample was made of peripheral blood. These receptors were obtained from a man aged 35 to 55 with acute or convalescent COVID-19.

The chain recombines TRBV19 with TRBJ1-5; 10 bases map to TRBD1. The germline gives CDR1 LNHDA, CDR2 SQIVND (reference sequence). The CDR3 contains 15 residues. With 5 bases clipped from V and 2 bases from J, the junction kept 3 bases outside the gene matches. CDR3 loop: CASSGTGVGNQPQHF. In DNA, the CDR3 is TGTGCCAGTAGTGGGACAGGGGTAGGCAATCAGCCCCAGCATTTT.

Only a few counts were recorded for this clone. The V call is TRBV3-1 (or the pseudogene TRBV3-2), the J call TRBJ2-7; TRBD1 agrees at 8 bases. The V gene end was trimmed by 0 bases and the J gene end by 1 base; junction bases not matched to a gene: 5. Germline CDR1 reads LGHDT; CDR2 reads YNNKEL (reference sequence). This CDR3 is 16 amino acids long. The CDR3 DNA follows: TGTGCCAGCAGCCAAGATTTGGGACAGGATTCCTACGAGCAGTACTTC. This gives the protein CASSQDLGQDSYEQYF.

J is TRBJ2-1 and V is TRBV10-3; D is uncertain. The CDR3 is 11 amino acids. The V gene's germline CDR1 is ENHRY and CDR2 SYGVKD. Trimming shortened V by 6 bases and J by 6 bases, and 6 bases separated the two germline ends. The CDR3 is CAIRASNEQFF. The CDR3 nucleotides are TGTGCCATCAGAGCCTCCAATGAGCAGTTCTTC.

The chain carries TRBV18 and TRBJ2-3, with D possibly TRBD2 on 5 matching bases. Germline loops: CDR1 KGHSH, CDR2 LQKENI. Trimming left V 1 base short and J 0 bases short, with 8 bases between. The CDR3 runs 15 residues. The CDR3 DNA is TGTGCCAGCTCACCACGGACTTCTAGCACAGATACGCAGTATTTT. Its translation: CASSPRTSSTDTQYF.

This sequence joins TRBV15 and TRBJ1-1; D may be TRBD1 (5 bases). The CDR3 has 16 amino acids. Trimming shortened V by 0 bases and J by 4 bases, and 15 bases separated the two germline ends. The V gene's germline CDR1 is LNHNV and CDR2 YYDKDF (reference sequence). This CDR3 reads CATSRDRQQAATEAFF. The CDR3 DNA follows: TGTGCCACCAGCAGAGATAGGCAACAGGCCGCCACTGAAGCTTTCTTT.

This clone has just one count. The chain is built from TRBV7-9 and TRBJ2-7; possibly TRBD1 for D (6 bases). Trimming removed 5 bases from V and 0 bases from J, with 14 bases in between. Germline values: CDR1 SEHNR, CDR2 FQNEAQ (reference sequence). CDR3 length equals 15 residues. CDR3 in DNA: TGTGCCAGCAGCCCCTTTGGACAGAACTCCTACGAGCAGTACTTC. As protein: CASSPFGQNSYEQYF.

This rearrangement joins TRBV6-5 to TRBJ1-5; 9 nucleotides align to TRBD1. Germline V gene sequence: CDR1 MNHEY, CDR2 SVGAGI. J gave up 6 bases and V 6 bases, and 6 bases lay outside the gene matches. The CDR3 length is 14 residues. This chain's CDR3 is CASSRDRDSQPQHF. In DNA form, the CDR3 reads TGTGCCAGCAGCCGGGACAGGGATTCTCAGCCCCAGCATTTT.

The chain recombines TRBV10-3 with TRBJ2-1; 10 bases map to TRBD2. Trimming cost V 2 bases and J 9 bases; bases outside gene matches: 7. Germline CDR1 ENHRY, CDR2 SYGVKD. The length of the CDR3 is 15 residues. DNA of the CDR3: TGTGCCATCAGTGAGACCTCGGGGACTAGCGTTGAGCAGTTCTTC. Amino acid sequence: CAISETSGTSVEQFF.

The V and J genes are TRBV19 and TRBJ2-7, with D possibly matching TRBD2 (6 bases). The germline gives CDR1 LNHDA, CDR2 SQIVND (reference sequence). This CDR3 is 13 amino acids long. V lost 2 bases and J lost 6, with 11 bases in between. CDR3 in DNA: TGTGCCAGTAGTATATCGGGCGGGGTCGAGCAGTACTTC. Amino acid sequence: CASSISGGVEQYF.

This chain links TRBV7-2 with TRBJ2-1; 8 nucleotides match TRBD1. The CDR3 has 15 amino acids. V lost 4 bases to trimming and J lost 5 bases; unmatched junction nucleotides: 7. Germline V gene lookup returns CDR1 SGHTA and CDR2 FQGNSA. The DNA of the CDR3 is TGTGCCAGCAGCTATAGACAGGGGCCTAACAATGAGCAGTTCTTC. Translation: CASSYRQGPNNEQFF. The full variable domain, in which reference TRBV7-2 and TRBJ2-1 provide the parts outside the CDR3, is GAGVSQSPSNKVTEKGKDVELRCDPISGHTALYWYRQSLGQGLEFLIYFQGNSAPDKSGLPSDRFSAERTGGSVSTLTIQRTQQEDSAVYLCASSYRQGPNNEQFFGPGTRLTVL.

The J gene is TRBJ1-1, the V gene TRBV6-1; unclear D gene. CDR1 MNHNS and CDR2 SASEGT come from the germline V gene. This CDR3 spans 12 amino acids. Trimming took 3 bases from V and 11 from J, leaving 13 bases between them. The CDR3 nucleotides are TGTGCCAGCAGTGAGTCGACAATTGGTGCTTTCTTT. It codes for CASSESTIGAFF.

This sequence joins TRBV6-1 and TRBJ2-2; 8 bases align to TRBD2. This CDR3 region has 17 residues. The J segment lost 4 bases and the V segment lost 6 bases, leaving 13 bases of the junction unmatched. Germline V CDR1 and CDR2: MNHNS, SASEGT. This CDR3 reads CASREIAGTRGTGELFF. CDR3 nucleotide sequence: TGTGCCAGCAGGGAAATAGCCGGGACTAGGGGCACCGGGGAGCTGTTTTTT.

This clone was observed a few times. V usage is TRBV20-1 and J usage is TRBJ2-1; TRBD2 aligns across 8 bases. This CDR3 spans 15 amino acids. V dropped 3 bases and J dropped 3; count of bases not matched to a gene: 7. Germline assignment: CDR1 DFQATT and CDR2 SNEGSKA (reference sequence). The CDR3 nucleotides read TGCAGTGCTAGTGAACTAGCGGAGAACTACAATGAGCAGTTCTTC. This sequence encodes CSASELAENYNEQFF.

The chain employs TRBV19 and TRBJ2-7, with 7 bases lining up with TRBD1. The CDR3 has 14 residues. Per the germline V gene, CDR1 is LNHDA and CDR2 is SQIVND (reference sequence). After removal of 5 bases from V and 3 bases from J, the junction contained 7 bases not matched to a gene. In DNA form, the CDR3 reads TGTGCCAGTAGTCTGCGACAGGGTGGCTACGAGCAGTACTTC. Translation: CASSLRQGGYEQYF.

The chain uses TRBV7-2 and TRBJ1-1; no clear D. The CDR3 is made up of 15 amino acids. Germline V gene data show CDR1 as SGHTA and CDR2 as FQGNSA. V was shortened by 2 bases and J by 0 bases, with 10 bases between the two germline ends. The CDR3 nucleotides are TGTGCCAGCAGCTTAAGTTTAGGAGTGAACACTGAAGCTTTCTTT. Residues: CASSLSLGVNTEAFF.

The chain is built from TRBV5-8 and TRBJ1-2; D is uncertain. The CDR3 sequence is 12 residues long. Trimming pared 4 bases from V and 5 bases from J, leaving 9 bases between. Germline V CDR1 and CDR2: SGHTS, YDEGEE. The CDR3 loop is CASSPLLYGYTF. The CDR3 nucleotides read TGTGCCAGCAGCCCCCTTCTTTATGGCTACACCTTC.

V is TRBV11-2 and J is TRBJ1-2; D gene ambiguous. The CDR3 spans 16 residues. Trimming left V 5 bases short and J 5 bases short, with 21 bases between. Per germline, CDR1 SGHAT and CDR2 FQNNGV. The CDR3 sequence is CASSLTDLTAEYGYTF. The CDR3 DNA is TGTGCCAGCAGCCTTACTGATCTCACTGCCGAATATGGCTACACCTTC.

This clone was detected once. The rearrangement uses TRBV6-1 and TRBJ1-1; 8 bases agree with TRBD1. Germline CDR1 and CDR2: MNHNS and SASEGT. V lost 4 bases and J lost 5; bases outside the gene matches: 15. The CDR3 covers 17 residues. This chain's CDR3 is CASSGRTGLNFGTEAFF. The CDR3 DNA is TGTGCCAGCAGTGGGCGGACAGGGTTGAATTTCGGGACTGAAGCTTTCTTT.

The J gene is TRBJ1-5, the V gene TRBV27; D gene unclear. V lost 2 bases and J 5 bases, leaving 13 bases between the germline ends. Looked up from germline, CDR1 is MNHEY and CDR2 is SMNVEV (reference sequence). The CDR3 runs to 15 residues. The CDR3, as DNA: TGTGCCAGCAGTTTAGGAACGACACTGGATCAGCCCCAGCATTTT. It specifies CASSLGTTLDQPQHF.

This chain connects TRBV19 to TRBJ2-1; 7 bases line up with TRBD2. Trimming at V came to 7 bases and at J to 8 bases, leaving 11 bases not matched to a gene. The CDR3 is made up of 14 amino acids. The V gene's germline CDR1 is LNHDA and CDR2 SQIVND (reference sequence). As DNA, the CDR3 is TGTGCCAGTAAGCGCAGCGGGAATATGGATGAGCAGTTCTTC. It yields the protein CASKRSGNMDEQFF.

The V and J genes are TRBV27 and TRBJ1-6; tentatively, D is TRBD1 (6 bases). The CDR3 spans 16 residues. CDR1 and CDR2 from the germline V gene are MNHEY and SMNVEV (reference sequence). Trimming stripped 4 bases from V and 6 bases from J, with 16 bases between. The CDR3, as DNA: TGTGCCAGCAGTTCTCATTGGGGGCCTCGTAATTCACCCCTCCACTTT. Translating gives CASSSHWGPRNSPLHF.

This rearrangement joins TRBV9 to TRBJ2-3; 9 bases align to TRBD2. This CDR3 region has 15 residues. Germline-derived CDR1 and CDR2 are SGDLS and YYNGEE. V dropped 4 bases and J dropped 1; count of bases not matched to a gene: 4. CDR3 DNA: TGTGCCAGCAGCTTACGGACTAGCGGCACAGATACGCAGTATTTT. It yields the protein CASSLRTSGTDTQYF.

The rearrangement links TRBV6-1 to TRBJ1-6; D remains unclear. V lost 2 bases and J lost 11, with 16 bases in between. This CDR3 contains 15 residues. Germline V gene data show CDR1 as MNHNS and CDR2 as SASEGT. The CDR3 nucleotides are TGTGCCAGCAGTGAACCCGGGGAGGGTTGGACACCCCTCCACTTT. This encodes CASSEPGEGWTPLHF.

This clone was detected only once. This rearrangement joins TRBV7-9 to TRBJ2-2; D gene unclear. V was pared by 5 bases and J by 7 bases, with 11 bases between. The CDR3 totals 13 residues. The germline CDR1 and CDR2 sequences are SEHNR and FQNEAQ (reference sequence). The CDR3 nucleotides read TGTGCCAGCAGCCCAAGCGCCGTCGGGGAGCTGTTTTTT. The encoded protein is CASSPSAVGELFF. The full variable domain, its missing parts supplied by reference TRBV7-9 and TRBJ2-2, is DTGVSQNPRHKITKRGQNVTFRCDPISEHNRLYWYRQTLGQGPEFLTYFQNEAQLEKSRLLSDRFSAERPKGSFSTLEIQRTEQGDSAMYLCASSPSAVGELFFGEGSRLTVL.

In DNA form, the CDR3 reads TGTGCCAGCAGTCCACCGGGGAGGGCTTTCTTT. Translation gives CASSPPGRAFF. The rearrangement joins TRBV6-2 or TRBV6-3 to TRBJ1-1; no clear D. CDR1 and CDR2 from the germline V gene are MNHEY and SVGEGT. CDR3 size: 11 residues. Trimming took off 5 bases at V and 11 bases at J, with 12 bases between the two ends.

The rearrangement links TRBV11-2 to TRBJ2-3; D call uncertain. The germline CDR1 and CDR2 sequences are SGHAT and FQNNGV. The CDR3 runs 15 residues. V was shortened by 2 bases and J by 6 bases, with 15 bases between the two germline ends. Here the CDR3 reads CASSLRQARLDTQYF. The CDR3 coding sequence is TGTGCCAGCAGCTTAAGGCAAGCTAGACTGGATACGCAGTATTTT.

The chain has TRBV2 and TRBJ1-2; 12 bases fit TRBD1. The V gene's germline CDR1 is SNHLY and CDR2 FYNNEI. The V segment lost 7 bases and the J segment 0 bases; nucleotides outside the gene matches: 9. The CDR3 runs to 17 residues. This CDR3 is CASTLRDRGLSNYGYTF. The CDR3 DNA reads TGTGCCAGCACACTAAGGGACAGGGGGCTCTCTAACTATGGCTACACCTTC.

The V and J genes are TRBV10-3 and TRBJ1-5; 12 bases line up with TRBD1. This CDR3 has 19 amino acids. V shed 5 bases, J shed 2 bases, and the junction held 13 bases outside the gene matches. The germline V gene has CDR1 ENHRY and CDR2 SYGVKD. The CDR3, as DNA: TGTGCCATCAGTTCCTCCGGGACAGGGGGCTCAAGTGGCAATCAGCCCCAGCATTTT. Translation: CAISSSGTGGSSGNQPQHF.